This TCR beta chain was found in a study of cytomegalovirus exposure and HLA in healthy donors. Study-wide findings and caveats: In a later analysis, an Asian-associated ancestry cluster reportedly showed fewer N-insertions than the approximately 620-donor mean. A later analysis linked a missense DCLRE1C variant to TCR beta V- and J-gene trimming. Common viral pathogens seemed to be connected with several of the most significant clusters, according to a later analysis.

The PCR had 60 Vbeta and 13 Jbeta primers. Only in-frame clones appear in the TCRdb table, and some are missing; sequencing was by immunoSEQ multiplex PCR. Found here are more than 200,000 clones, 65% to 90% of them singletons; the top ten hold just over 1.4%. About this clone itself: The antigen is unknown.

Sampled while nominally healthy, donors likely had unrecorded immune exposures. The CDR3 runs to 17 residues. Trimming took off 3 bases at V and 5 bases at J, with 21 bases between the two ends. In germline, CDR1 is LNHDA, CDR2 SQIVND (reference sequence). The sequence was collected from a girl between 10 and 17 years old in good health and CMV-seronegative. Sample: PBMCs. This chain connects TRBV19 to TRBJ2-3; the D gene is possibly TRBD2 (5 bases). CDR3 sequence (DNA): TGTGCCAGTAGTATTGGGGTAGGGAGCGACTACCTAGATACGCAGTATTTT. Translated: CASSIGVGSDYLDTQYF. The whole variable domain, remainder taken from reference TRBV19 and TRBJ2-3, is DGGITQSPKYLFRKEGQNVTLSCEQNLNHDAMYWYRQDPGQGLRLIYYSQIVNDFQKGDIAEGYSVSREKKESFPLTVTSAQKNPTAFYLCASSIGVGSDYLDTQYFGPGTRLTVL.